The clone carrying this T cell receptor beta chain was picked up one time. CDR1 is SNHLY and CDR2 is FYNNEI in the germline V gene. The CDR3 is made up of 14 amino acids. Between the trimmed V and J ends, which lost 7 bases and 2 bases, there was a span of 13 bases. Profiling relied on immunoSEQ multiplex PCR, and the TCRdb table lists in-frame clones only, not all of them. The sample yields hundreds of thousands of clones, about 87% seen once. The sample is drawn from a study of shared T cell receptors in the human thymus. The sample was also linked to a second study, of human thymus T cells. That study reports: The people who donated were healthy Finnish babies having corrective surgery for congenital heart defects. Resections were taken during corrective heart surgery, and the thymus tissue came from these. There appeared to be biased usage of V and J genes in thymic and blood repertoires. Thymic TCR repertoires of unrelated people reportedly overlapped highly.

V gene TRBV2 combines with J gene TRBJ2-3; D perhaps matches TRBD1 (6 bases). The sequenced material came from thymocytes. This sequence originates from a boy under three years old with a congenital heart defect. The CDR3 DNA is TGTGCCAGCAACCAATGGACAGCCACAGATACGCAGTATTTT. Protein sequence: CASNQWTATDTQYF. Combining the CDR3 with reference TRBV2 and TRBJ2-3 gives the whole variable domain EPEVTQTPSHQVTQMGQEVILRCVPISNHLYFYWYRQILGQKVEFLVSFYNNEISEKSEIFDDQFSVERPDGSNFTLKIRSTKLEDSAMYFCASNQWTATDTQYFGPGTRLTVL.